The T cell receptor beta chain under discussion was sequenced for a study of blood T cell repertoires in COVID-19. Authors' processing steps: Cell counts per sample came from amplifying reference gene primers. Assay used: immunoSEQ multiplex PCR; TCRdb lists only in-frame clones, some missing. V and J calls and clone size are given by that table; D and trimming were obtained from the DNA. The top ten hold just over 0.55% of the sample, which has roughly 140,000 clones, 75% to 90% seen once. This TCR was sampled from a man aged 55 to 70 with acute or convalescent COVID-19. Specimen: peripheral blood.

CDR3 in amino acids: CASSLRCTGTSGRAESEQYF. DNA for the CDR3: TGTGCCAGCAGCTTAAGGTGTACCGGGACTAGCGGGAGGGCGGAAAGTGAGCAGTACTTC. The chain employs TRBV7-3 and TRBJ2-7; 16 nucleotides agree with TRBD2. Germline loops: CDR1 SGHTA, CDR2 FQGTGA. With 1 base clipped from V and 7 bases from J, the junction kept 16 bases outside the gene matches. The CDR3 spans 20 residues.